This T cell receptor beta chain was recorded in a study of cytomegalovirus exposure and HLA in healthy donors. The PCR employed 60 Vbeta primers together with 13 Jbeta primers. Assay: immunoSEQ multiplex PCR; the TCRdb copy retains only in-frame clones and omits some. Among roughly 130,000 clones, about 80% were seen once, and the ten largest hold 1%. The germline V gene has CDR1 MDHEN and CDR2 SYDVKM. CDR3 length: 14 residues. Deletions cut 6 bases from V and 7 bases from J, with 13 bases between. The receptor was isolated from a man between 35 and 55 years old in good health and CMV-seronegative. Sequencing was done on a sample of PBMCs. The chain has TRBV28 and TRBJ1-6; D possibly corresponds to TRBD1 (6 bases). CDR3 amino acids: CASRPGTINSPLHF. For the CDR3, the DNA is TGTGCCAGCAGACCTGGGACAATAAATTCACCCCTCCACTTT. Complete variable domain (other parts from reference TRBV28 and TRBJ1-6): DVKVTQSSRYLVKRTGEKVFLECVQDMDHENMFWYRQDPGLGLRLIYFSYDVKMKEKGDIPEGYSVSREKKERFSLILESASTNQTSMYLCASRPGTINSPLHFGNGTRLTVT.